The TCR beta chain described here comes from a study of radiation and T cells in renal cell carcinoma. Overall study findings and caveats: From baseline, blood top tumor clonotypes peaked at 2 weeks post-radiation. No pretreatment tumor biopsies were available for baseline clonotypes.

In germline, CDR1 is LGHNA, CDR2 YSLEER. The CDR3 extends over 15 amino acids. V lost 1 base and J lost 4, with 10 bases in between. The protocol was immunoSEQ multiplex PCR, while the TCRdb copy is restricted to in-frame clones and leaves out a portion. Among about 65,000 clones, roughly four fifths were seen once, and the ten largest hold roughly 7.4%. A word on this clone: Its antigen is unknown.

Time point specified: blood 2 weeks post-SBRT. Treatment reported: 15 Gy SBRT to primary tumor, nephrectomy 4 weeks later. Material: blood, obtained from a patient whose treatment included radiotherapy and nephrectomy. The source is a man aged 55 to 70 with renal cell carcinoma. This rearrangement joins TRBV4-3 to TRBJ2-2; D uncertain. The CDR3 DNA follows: TGCGCCAGCAGCCAAGGGGATCCAACCACCGGGGAGCTGTTTTTT. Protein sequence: CASSQGDPTTGELFF.